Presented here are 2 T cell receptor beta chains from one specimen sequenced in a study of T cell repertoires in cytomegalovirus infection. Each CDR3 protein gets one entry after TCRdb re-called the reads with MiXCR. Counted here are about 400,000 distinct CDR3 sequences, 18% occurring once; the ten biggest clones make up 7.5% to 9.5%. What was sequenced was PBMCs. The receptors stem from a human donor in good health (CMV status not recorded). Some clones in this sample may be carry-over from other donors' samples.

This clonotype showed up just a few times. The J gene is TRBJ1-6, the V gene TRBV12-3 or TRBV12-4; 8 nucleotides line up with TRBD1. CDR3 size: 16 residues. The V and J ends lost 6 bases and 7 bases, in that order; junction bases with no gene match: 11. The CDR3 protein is CASSNIGTGTNSPLHF. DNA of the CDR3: TGTGCCAGCAGCAACATCGGGACAGGCACGAATTCACCCCTCCACTTT.

DNA for the CDR3: TGCAGTGCTAGAGATCCCATAAACACCATATATTTT. This sequence encodes CSARDPINTIYF. This chain connects TRBV20-1 to TRBJ1-3; D not resolved. Trimming pared 0 bases from V and 6 bases from J, leaving 6 bases between. The CDR3 sequence is 12 residues long. Per the germline V gene, CDR1 is DFQATT and CDR2 is SNEGSKA (reference sequence).